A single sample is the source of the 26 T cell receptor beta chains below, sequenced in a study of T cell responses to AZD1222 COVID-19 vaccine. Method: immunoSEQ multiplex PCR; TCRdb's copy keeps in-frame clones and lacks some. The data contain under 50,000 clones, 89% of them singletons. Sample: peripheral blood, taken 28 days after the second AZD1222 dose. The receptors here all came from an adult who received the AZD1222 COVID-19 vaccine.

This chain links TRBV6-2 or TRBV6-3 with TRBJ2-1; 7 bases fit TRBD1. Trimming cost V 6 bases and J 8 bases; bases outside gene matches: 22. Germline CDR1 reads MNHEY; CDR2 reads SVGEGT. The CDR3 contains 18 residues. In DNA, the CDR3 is TGTGCCAGCAGCCCCACCGGCTGGCGAAGGGGGCCCGGGGATGAGCAGTTCTTC. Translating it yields CASSPTGWRRGPGDEQFF.

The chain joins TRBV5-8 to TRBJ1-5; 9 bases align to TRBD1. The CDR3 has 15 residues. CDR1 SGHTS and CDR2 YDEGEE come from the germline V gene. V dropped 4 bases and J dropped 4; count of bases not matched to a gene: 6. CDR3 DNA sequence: TGTGCCAGCAGCCGGACAGGGGAAAATAATCAGCCCCAGCATTTT. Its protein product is CASSRTGENNQPQHF.

CDR3 sequence reads: CASSTSGTVADTQYF. The CDR3 bases are TGTGCCAGTAGTACTAGCGGGACTGTGGCAGATACGCAGTATTTT. This chain uses TRBV19 with TRBJ2-3; 9 bases match TRBD2. The V and J ends lost 4 bases and 4 bases, in that order; junction bases with no gene match: 6. Germline values: CDR1 LNHDA, CDR2 SQIVND (reference sequence). There are 15 residues in the CDR3.

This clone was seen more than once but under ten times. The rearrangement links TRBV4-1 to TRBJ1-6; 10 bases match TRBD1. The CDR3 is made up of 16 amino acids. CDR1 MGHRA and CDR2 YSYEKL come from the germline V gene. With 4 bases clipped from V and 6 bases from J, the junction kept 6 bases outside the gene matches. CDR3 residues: CASSLSGQGSNSPLHF. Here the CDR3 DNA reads TGCGCCAGCAGCCTATCGGGACAGGGGAGTAATTCACCCCTCCACTTT.

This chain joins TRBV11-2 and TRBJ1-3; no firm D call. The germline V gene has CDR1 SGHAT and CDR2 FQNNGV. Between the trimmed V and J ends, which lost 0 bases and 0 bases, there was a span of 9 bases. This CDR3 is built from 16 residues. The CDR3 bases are TGTGCCAGCAGCTTAGATCTTCGGAGCTCTGGAAACACCATATATTTT. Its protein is CASSLDLRSSGNTIYF.

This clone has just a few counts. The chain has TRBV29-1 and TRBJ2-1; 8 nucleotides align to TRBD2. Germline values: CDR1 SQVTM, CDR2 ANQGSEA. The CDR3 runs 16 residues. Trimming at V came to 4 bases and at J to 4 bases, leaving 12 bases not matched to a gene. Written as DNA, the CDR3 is TGCAGCGTTGGTGGCCTAGCGGGTAGGTTGTACAATGAGCAGTTCTTC. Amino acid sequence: CSVGGLAGRLYNEQFF.

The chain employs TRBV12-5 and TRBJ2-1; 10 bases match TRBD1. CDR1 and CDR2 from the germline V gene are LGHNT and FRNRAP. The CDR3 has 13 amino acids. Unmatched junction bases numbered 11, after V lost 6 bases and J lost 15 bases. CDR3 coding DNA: TGTGCTAGTGGCCCCGGGACAGGGGTCTCGCCGTTCTTC. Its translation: CASGPGTGVSPFF.

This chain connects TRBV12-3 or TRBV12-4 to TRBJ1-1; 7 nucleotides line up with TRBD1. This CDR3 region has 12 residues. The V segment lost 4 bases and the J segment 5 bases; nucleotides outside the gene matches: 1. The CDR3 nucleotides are TGTGCCAGCAGTTGGGACAGTACTGAAGCTTTCTTT. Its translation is CASSWDSTEAFF.

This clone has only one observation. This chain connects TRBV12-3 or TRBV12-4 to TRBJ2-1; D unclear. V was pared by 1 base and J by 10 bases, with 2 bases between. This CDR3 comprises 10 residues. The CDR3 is CASSLGEQFF. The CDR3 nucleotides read TGTGCCAGCAGTTTAGGGGAGCAGTTCTTC.

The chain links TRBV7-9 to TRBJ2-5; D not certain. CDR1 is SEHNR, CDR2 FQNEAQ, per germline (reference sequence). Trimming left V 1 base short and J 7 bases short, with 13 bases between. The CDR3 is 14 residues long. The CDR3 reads CASSLESLVGTQYF. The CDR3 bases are TGTGCCAGCAGCTTAGAGAGCTTAGTGGGGACCCAGTACTTC.

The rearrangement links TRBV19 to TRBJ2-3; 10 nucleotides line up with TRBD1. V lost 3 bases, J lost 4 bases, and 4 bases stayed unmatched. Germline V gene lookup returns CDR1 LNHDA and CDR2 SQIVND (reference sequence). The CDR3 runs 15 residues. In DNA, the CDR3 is TGTGCCAGTAGTATTGGGACAGGGGAAGCAGATACGCAGTATTTT. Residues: CASSIGTGEADTQYF.

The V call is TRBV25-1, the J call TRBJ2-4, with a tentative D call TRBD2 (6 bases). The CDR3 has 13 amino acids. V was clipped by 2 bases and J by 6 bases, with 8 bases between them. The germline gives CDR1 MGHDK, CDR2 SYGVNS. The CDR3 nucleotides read TGTGCCAGCAGTGAAGGGGGGTCAAACATTCAGTACTTC. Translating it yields CASSEGGSNIQYF.

CDR3 bases: TGTGCCAGCAGTTCGCCGGGACAGGTAGTCTACGAGCAGTACTTC. This sequence encodes CASSSPGQVVYEQYF. This chain connects TRBV6-5 to TRBJ2-7; 8 nucleotides match TRBD1. CDR3 size: 15 residues. V shed 4 bases, J shed 3 bases, and the junction held 8 bases outside the gene matches. CDR1 MNHEY and CDR2 SVGAGI come from the germline V gene.

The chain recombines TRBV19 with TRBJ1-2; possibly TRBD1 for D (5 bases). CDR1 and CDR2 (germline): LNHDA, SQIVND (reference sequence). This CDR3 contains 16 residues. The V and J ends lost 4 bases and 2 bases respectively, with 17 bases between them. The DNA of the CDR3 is TGTGCCAGTAGTAACCCCCGGGACTCAAGGAACTATGGCTACACCTTC. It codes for CASSNPRDSRNYGYTF.

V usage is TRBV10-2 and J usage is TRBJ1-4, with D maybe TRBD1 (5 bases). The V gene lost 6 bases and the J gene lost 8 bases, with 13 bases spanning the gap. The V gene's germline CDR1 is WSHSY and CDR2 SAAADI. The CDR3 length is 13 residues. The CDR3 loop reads CASRARDEEKLFF. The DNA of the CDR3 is TGCGCCAGCAGAGCCAGGGACGAAGAAAAACTGTTTTTT.

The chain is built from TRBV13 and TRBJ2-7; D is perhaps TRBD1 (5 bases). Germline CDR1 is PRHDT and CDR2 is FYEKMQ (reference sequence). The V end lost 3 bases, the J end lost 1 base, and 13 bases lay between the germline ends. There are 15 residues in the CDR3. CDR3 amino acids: CASSFQGKESYEQYF. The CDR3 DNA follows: TGTGCCAGCAGCTTCCAGGGTAAAGAATCCTACGAGCAGTACTTC.

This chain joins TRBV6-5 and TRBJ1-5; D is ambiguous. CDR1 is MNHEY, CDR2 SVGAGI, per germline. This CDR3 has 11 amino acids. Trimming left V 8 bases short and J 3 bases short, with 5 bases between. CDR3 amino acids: CASVINQPQHF. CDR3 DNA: TGTGCCAGCGTTATCAATCAGCCCCAGCATTTT.

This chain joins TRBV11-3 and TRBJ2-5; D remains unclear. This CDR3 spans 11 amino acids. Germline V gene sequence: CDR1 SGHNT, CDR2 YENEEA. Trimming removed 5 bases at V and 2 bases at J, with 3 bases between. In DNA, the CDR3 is TGTGCCAGCAGCCCGCAAGAGACCCAGTACTTC. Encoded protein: CASSPQETQYF.

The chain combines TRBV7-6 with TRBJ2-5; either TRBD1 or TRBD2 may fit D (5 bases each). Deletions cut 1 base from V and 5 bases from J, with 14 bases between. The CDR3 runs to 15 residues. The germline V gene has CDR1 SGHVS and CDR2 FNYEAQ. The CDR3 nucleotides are TGTGCCAGCAGCTTAGGGGGGACCCGTCGGGAGACCCAGTACTTC. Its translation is CASSLGGTRRETQYF.

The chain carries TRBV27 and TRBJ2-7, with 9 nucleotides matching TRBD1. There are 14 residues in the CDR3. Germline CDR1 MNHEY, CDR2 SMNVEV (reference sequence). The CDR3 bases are TGTTCCACCTCCGCCTGGGACAGGGACTACGAGCAGTACTTC. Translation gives CSTSAWDRDYEQYF.

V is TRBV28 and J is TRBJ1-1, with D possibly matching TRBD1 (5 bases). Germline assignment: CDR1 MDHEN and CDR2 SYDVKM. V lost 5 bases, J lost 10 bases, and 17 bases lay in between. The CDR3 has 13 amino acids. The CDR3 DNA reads TGTGCCAGCAGTCCCGAGGGGTTCGGCCGAGCTTTCTTT. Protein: CASSPEGFGRAFF.

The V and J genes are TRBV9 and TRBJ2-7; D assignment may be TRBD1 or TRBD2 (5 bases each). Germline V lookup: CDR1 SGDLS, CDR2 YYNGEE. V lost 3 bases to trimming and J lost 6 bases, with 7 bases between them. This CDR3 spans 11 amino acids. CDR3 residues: CASSDGGEQYF. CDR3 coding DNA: TGTGCCAGCAGCGATGGGGGCGAGCAGTACTTC.

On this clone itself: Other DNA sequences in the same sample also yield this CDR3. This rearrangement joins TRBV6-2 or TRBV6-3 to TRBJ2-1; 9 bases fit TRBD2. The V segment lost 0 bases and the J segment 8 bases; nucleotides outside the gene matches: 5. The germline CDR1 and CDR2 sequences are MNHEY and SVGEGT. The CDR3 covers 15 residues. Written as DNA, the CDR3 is TGTGCCAGCAGTTACTCCAGTAGCGGGAGTCATGAGCAGTTCTTC. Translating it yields CASSYSSSGSHEQFF.

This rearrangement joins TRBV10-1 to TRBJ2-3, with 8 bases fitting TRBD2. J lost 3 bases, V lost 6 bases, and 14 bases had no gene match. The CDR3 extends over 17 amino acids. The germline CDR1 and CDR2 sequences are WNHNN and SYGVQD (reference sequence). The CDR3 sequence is CASSRNAGGLKTDTQYF. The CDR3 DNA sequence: TGCGCCAGCAGCAGAAACGCGGGGGGCCTAAAAACAGATACGCAGTATTTT.

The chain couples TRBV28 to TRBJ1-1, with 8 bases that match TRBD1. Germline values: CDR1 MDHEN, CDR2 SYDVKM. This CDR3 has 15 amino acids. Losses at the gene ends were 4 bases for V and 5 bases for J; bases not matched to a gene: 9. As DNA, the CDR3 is TGTGCCAGCAGTTCTCAGGGGGCTGGAAATACTGAAGCTTTCTTT. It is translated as CASSSQGAGNTEAFF.

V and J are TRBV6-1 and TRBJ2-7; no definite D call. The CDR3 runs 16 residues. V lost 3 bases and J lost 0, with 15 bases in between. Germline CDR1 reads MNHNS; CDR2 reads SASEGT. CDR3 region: CASSEWSRGNSYEQYF. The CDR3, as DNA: TGTGCCAGCAGTGAGTGGTCAAGAGGAAACTCCTACGAGCAGTACTTC.